The clone carrying this T cell receptor (beta chain) occurred many times. This record belongs to a study of CD8 T cells in ankylosing spondylitis. Germline V gene data show CDR1 as SGHTS and CDR2 as YDEGEE. The CDR3 length is 14 residues. V lost 1 base, J lost 2 bases, and 9 bases lay in between. TCRdb re-analysed the 5' RACE reads in MiXCR, keeping a single row per CDR3 protein. The profile shows a few hundred thousand distinct CDR3 sequences, under 14% of them singletons. The chain is built from TRBV5-8 and TRBJ1-1; a weak D match, TRBD1 (5 bases). The sequencing input was blood, either unsorted or a sorted T cell fraction (not recorded which). The sequence was collected from a female donor with ankylosing spondylitis or in good health (not recorded which). The CDR3 sequence: CASSLTGYNTEAFF. The CDR3 DNA sequence: TGTGCCAGCAGCTTGACAGGCTACAACACTGAAGCTTTCTTT.